This T cell receptor (beta chain) was identified during a study of T cell responses to AZD1222 COVID-19 vaccine. Broader study findings: Reportedly, nearly half the spike-specific TCRs target unmutated variant regions. Vaccine-associated CD4 TCRs spanned spike, dominant at 160-218 and 743-854. Spike-specific TCR breadth and depth went up after people got two AZD1222 doses.

The method was immunoSEQ multiplex PCR; TCRdb's version includes in-frame clones alone and lacks a portion of them. The sample shows roughly 180,000 clones, around 94% of them seen only once. Germline V gives CDR1 GTSNPN, CDR2 SVGIG (reference sequence). V lost 5 bases, J lost 7 bases, and 6 bases lay in between. The CDR3 length is 10 residues. Turning to this clone: Its target is not known.

The chain carries TRBV30 and TRBJ2-1; D possibly corresponds to TRBD1 (5 bases). Source: peripheral blood, taken on day 0 of AZD1222 vaccination. The sequence derives from an adult in good health. CDR3 protein: CAWGHNEQFF. In DNA form, the CDR3 reads TGTGCCTGGGGACATAATGAGCAGTTCTTC.